This TCR beta chain was documented in a study of breast tumors, draining lymph nodes, adjacent tissues. The lymph nodes were axillary draining lymph nodes from breast cancer patients. Germline V gene sequence: CDR1 SEHNR, CDR2 FQNEAQ (reference sequence). V was clipped by 5 bases and J by 4 bases, with 14 bases between them. CDR3 size: 14 residues. In regard to this clonotype: What it recognizes is unknown. Since no conserved phenylalanine or tryptophan closes the CDR3, a read error is the likely cause.

Whole-study results and caveats: Tumor repertoires ranked between lymph nodes and nontumor tissue in diversity, with V and J gene preferences.

TCRdb fed the multiplex PCR reads into MiXCR, producing one record per CDR3 protein. In the table there are approximately 100,000 distinct CDR3 sequences, around 30% of which are singletons. Sequenced input: axillary lymph node tissue. The rearrangement joins TRBV7-9 to TRBJ1-2; weak D call: TRBD1 (6 bases). This TCR came from a female donor with breast cancer. Some clones in this sample may be carry-over from other donors' samples. CDR3 sequence: CASSARGGGYGYTH. CDR3 nucleotides: TGTGCCAGCAGCGCAAGGGGGGGCGGCTATGGCTACACCCAC.